The entry that follows covers one TCR beta chain sequence. Its specificity is unknown. This table comes from immunoSEQ multiplex PCR, and its TCRdb copy is limited to in-frame clones, with some not included. The top ten hold roughly 2.6% of the sample, which has 46,000 or so clones, around 30% seen once. This CDR3 region has 15 residues. The germline V gene has CDR1 MNHNS and CDR2 SASEGT. V lost 1 base and J 0 bases, leaving 7 bases between the germline ends. These data come from a study of tumour-infiltrating T cells in Burkitt lymphoma. The wider study: This cohort included all epidemiological subtypes of Burkitt lymphoma. Survival, overall and progression-free, tracked with productive clonality. Study conclusions and caveats: Several public clonotypes recurred in numerous Burkitt lymphoma patients.

The chain couples TRBV6-1 to TRBJ1-3; D call uncertain. Sequences were obtained from tumor tissue. This clonotype originated in a human donor with Burkitt lymphoma. The CDR3 protein is CASSEGGPSGNTIYF. DNA of the CDR3: TGTGCCAGCAGTGAAGGTGGGCCCTCTGGAAACACCATATATTTT.